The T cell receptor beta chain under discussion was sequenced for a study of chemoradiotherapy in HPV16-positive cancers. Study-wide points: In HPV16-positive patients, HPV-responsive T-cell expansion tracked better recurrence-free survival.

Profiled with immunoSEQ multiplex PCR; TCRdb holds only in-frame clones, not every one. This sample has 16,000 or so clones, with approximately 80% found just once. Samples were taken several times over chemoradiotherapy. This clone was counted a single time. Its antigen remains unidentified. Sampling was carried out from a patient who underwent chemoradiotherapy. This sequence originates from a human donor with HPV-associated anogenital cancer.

This CDR3 is CASSPPGQGYGYTF. CDR3 sequence (DNA): TGTGCCAGCAGTCCCCCGGGACAGGGCTATGGCTACACCTTC. V usage is TRBV28 and J usage is TRBJ1-2, with 9 bases matching TRBD1. This CDR3 spans 14 amino acids. Germline CDR1 and CDR2: MDHEN and SYDVKM. The junction had 5 bases not matched to a gene; V was cut back by 5 bases and J by 4 bases.